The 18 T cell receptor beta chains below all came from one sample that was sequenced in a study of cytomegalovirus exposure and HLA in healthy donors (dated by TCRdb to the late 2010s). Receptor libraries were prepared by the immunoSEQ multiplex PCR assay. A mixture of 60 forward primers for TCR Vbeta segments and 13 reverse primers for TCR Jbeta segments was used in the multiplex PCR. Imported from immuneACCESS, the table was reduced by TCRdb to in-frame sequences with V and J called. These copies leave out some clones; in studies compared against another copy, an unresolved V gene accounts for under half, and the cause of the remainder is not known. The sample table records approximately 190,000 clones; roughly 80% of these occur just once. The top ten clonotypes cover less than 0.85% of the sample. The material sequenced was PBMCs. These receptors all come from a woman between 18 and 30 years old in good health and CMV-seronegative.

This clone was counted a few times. CDR3 bases: TGTGCCAGGACAGGGGTAGGCTACACCTTC. Protein product: CARTGVGYTF. The chain uses TRBV2 and TRBJ1-2, with 8 bases identical to TRBD1. The length of the CDR3 is 10 residues. The ends lost 9 bases at V and 8 bases at J; junction bases unmatched: 2. The germline V gene encodes CDR1 SNHLY and CDR2 FYNNEI.

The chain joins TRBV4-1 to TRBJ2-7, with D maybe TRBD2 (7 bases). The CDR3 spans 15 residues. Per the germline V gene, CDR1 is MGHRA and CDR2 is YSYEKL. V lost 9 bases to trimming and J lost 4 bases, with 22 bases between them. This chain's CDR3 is CASSWDGGPGYEQYF. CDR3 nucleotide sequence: TGCGCCAGTTCGTGGGACGGGGGGCCCGGGTACGAGCAGTACTTC.

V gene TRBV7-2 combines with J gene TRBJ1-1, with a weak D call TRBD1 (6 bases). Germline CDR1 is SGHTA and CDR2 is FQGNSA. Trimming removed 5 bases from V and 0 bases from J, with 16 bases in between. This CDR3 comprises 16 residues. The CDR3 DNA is TGTGCCAGCAGCGGGAATTTGGACAGCATGAACACTGAAGCTTTCTTT. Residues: CASSGNLDSMNTEAFF.

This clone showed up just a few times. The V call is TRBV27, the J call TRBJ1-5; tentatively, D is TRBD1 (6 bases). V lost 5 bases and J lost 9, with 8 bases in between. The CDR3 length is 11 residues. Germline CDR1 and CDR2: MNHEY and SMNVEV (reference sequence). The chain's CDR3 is CASSRGGPQHF. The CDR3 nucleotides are TGTGCCAGCAGTAGGGGGGGGCCCCAGCATTTT.

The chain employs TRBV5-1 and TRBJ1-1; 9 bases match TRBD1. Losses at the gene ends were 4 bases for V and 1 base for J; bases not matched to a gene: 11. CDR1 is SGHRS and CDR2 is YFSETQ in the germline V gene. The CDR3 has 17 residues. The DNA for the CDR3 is TGCGCCAGCAGCCCGGGACAGGGTTTCGCCAAGAACACTGAAGCTTTCTTT. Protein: CASSPGQGFAKNTEAFF.

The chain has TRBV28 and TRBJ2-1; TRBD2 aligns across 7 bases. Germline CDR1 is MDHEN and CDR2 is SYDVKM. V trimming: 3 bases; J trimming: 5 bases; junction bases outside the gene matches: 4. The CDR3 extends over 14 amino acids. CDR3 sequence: CASSFPSGHNEQFF. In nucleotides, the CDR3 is TGTGCCAGCAGTTTCCCTAGCGGCCACAATGAGCAGTTCTTC.

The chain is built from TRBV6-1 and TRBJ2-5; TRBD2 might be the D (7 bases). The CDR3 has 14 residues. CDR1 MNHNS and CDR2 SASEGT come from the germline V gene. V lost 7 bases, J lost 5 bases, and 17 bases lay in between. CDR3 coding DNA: TGTGCCAGCACCCCCCGGGGGGACATGGAGACCCAGTACTTC. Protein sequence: CASTPRGDMETQYF.

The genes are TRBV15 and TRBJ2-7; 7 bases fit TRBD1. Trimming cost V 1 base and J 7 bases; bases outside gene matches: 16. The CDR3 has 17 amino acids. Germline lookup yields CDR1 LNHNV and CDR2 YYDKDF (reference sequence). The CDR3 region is CATSRVSLRQGRGEQYF. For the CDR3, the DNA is TGTGCCACCAGCAGAGTTAGCCTGAGACAGGGCCGTGGTGAGCAGTACTTC.

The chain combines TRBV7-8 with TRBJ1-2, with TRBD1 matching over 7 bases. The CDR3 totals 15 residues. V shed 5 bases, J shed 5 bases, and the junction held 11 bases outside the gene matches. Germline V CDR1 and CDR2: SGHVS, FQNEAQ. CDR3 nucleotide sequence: TGTGCCAGCAGCCCACCGACAGGGCAGAGATATGGCTACACCTTC. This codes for CASSPPTGQRYGYTF.

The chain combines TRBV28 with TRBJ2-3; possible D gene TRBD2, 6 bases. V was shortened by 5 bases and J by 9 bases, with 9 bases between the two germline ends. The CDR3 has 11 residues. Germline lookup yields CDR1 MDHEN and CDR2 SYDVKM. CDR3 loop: CASSTRETQYF. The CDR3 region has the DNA TGTGCCAGCAGTACTCGGGAGACGCAGTATTTT.

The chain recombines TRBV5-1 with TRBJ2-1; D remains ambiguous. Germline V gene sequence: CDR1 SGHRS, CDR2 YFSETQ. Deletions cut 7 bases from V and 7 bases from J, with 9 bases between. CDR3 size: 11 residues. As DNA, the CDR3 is TGCGCCAGCCGGTTATTGAATGAGCAGTTCTTC. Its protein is CASRLLNEQFF. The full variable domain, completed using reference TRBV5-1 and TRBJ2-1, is KAGVTQTPRYLIKTRGQQVTLSCSPISGHRSVSWYQQTPGQGLQFLFEYFSETQRNKGNFPGRFSGRQFSNSRSEMNVSTLELGDSALYLCASRLLNEQFFGPGTRLTVL.

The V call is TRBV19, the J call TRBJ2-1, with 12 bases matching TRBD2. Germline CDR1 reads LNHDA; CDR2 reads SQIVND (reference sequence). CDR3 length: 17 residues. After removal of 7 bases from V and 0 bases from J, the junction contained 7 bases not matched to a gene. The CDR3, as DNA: TGTGCCAGTATGGTACTAGCGGGAGGTAGCTCCTACAATGAGCAGTTCTTC. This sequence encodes CASMVLAGGSSYNEQFF.

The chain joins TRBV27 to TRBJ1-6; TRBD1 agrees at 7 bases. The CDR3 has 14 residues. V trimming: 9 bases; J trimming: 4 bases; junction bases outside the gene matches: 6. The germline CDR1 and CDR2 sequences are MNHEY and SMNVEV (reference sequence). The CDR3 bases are TGTGCCAGTAAAACAGGGGAGTATAATTCACCCCTCCACTTT. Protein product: CASKTGEYNSPLHF.

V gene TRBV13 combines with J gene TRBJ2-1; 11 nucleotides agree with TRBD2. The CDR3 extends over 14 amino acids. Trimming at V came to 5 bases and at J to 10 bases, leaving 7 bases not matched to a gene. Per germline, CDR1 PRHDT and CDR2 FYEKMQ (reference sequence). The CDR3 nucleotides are TGTGCCAGCAGCCCCGGACTAGCGGGTAAAGAGCAGTTCTTC. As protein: CASSPGLAGKEQFF.

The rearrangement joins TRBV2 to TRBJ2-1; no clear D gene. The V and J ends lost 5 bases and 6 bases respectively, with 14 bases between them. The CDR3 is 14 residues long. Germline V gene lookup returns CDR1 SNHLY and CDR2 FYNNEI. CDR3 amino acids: CASSMTLNSNEQFF. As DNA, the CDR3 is TGTGCCAGCAGTATGACCCTAAACAGCAATGAGCAGTTCTTC. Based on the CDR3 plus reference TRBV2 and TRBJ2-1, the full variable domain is EPEVTQTPSHQVTQMGQEVILRCVPISNHLYFYWYRQILGQKVEFLVSFYNNEISEKSEIFDDQFSVERPDGSNFTLKIRSTKLEDSAMYFCASSMTLNSNEQFFGPGTRLTVL.

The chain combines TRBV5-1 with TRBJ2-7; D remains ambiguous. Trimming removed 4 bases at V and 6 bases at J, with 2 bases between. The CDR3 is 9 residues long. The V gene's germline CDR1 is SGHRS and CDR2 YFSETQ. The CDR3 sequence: CASSREQYF. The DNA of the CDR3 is TGCGCCAGCAGCCGCGAGCAGTACTTC.

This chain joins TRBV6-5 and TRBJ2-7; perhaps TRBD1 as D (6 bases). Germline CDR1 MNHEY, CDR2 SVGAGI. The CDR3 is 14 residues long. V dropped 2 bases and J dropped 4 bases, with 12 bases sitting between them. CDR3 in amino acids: CASSYKGRGYEQYF. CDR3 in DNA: TGTGCCAGCAGTTACAAGGGCAGGGGATACGAGCAGTACTTC.

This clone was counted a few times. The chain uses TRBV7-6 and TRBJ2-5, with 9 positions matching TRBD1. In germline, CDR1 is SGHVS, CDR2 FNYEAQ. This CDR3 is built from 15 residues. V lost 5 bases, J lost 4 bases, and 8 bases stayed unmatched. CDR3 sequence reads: CASSPTGGRIETQYF. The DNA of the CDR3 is TGTGCCAGCAGCCCTACAGGGGGCAGGATAGAGACCCAGTACTTC.